This is a list of T cell receptor beta chains from one sample in a study of shared clonotypes between healthy human individuals. Sequenced by immunoSEQ multiplex PCR; TCRdb stores in-frame clones only, minus some. The data hold about 2.2 million clones, with 85% to 95% observed a single time. Sequenced input: naive CD8+ T cells from PBMCs. Receptors were obtained from a man between 18 and 35 years old in good health. Some clones in this sample may be carry-over from other donors' samples. Each CDR3 is given with its conserved first and last residue. D genes are given only for firm matches.

CASGSPYGPSSYNEQFF TGTGCCAGTGGCTCCCCATACGGGCCCTCCTCCTACAATGAGCAGTTCTTC TRBJ2-1 NA TRBV19
CASSPGTVYEQYF TGTGCCAGCAGTCCTGGGACTGTCTACGAGCAGTACTTC TRBJ2-7 NA TRBV27
CASSLGRAGFSYEQYF TGTGCCAGCAGCTTAGGTCGAGCGGGATTCTCCTACGAGCAGTACTTC TRBJ2-7 TRBD2 TRBV13
CASRKGDWEYEQYF TGTGCCAGCCGTAAGGGAGATTGGGAATACGAGCAGTACTTC TRBJ2-7 NA TRBV6-5
CASSLRASGRETQYF TGTGCCAGCAGCTTAAGGGCTAGCGGGAGGGAGACCCAGTACTTC TRBJ2-5 TRBD2 TRBV13
CASSLRTGGSYEQYF TGTGCCAGCAGCTTGAGGACAGGAGGGAGCTACGAGCAGTACTTC TRBJ2-7 NA TRBV5-4
CASSKGPPRDFAHYGYTF TGTGCCAGCAGCAAAGGTCCTCCGCGGGACTTCGCTCACTATGGCTACACCTTC TRBJ1-2 NA TRBV21-1
CASSGAPGTANYGYTF TGTGCCAGCAGCGGGGCTCCCGGGACAGCCAACTATGGCTACACCTTC TRBJ1-2 TRBD1 TRBV5-6
CSVVDGSSYEQYF TGCAGCGTTGTTGACGGATCCTCCTACGAGCAGTACTTC TRBJ2-7 NA TRBV29-1
CATSRTPGLADNEQFF TGTGCCACCAGCAGGACACCGGGACTAGCGGACAATGAGCAGTTCTTC TRBJ2-1 TRBD2 TRBV15
CASSQDLRSGMAGELFF TGCGCCAGCAGCCAAGATTTGCGGTCCGGCATGGCCGGGGAGCTGTTTTTT TRBJ2-2 NA TRBV4-3
CATSRGWVMSNQPQHF TGTGCCACCAGCAGAGGGTGGGTCATGAGCAATCAGCCCCAGCATTTT TRBJ1-5 NA TRBV15
CASSAPTGVGSYEQYF TGTGCCAGCAGCGCGCCTACAGGGGTCGGATCCTACGAGCAGTACTTC TRBJ2-7 TRBD1 TRBV7-9
CASSLVEYSNQPQHF TGTGCCAGCAGTTTGGTGGAATATAGCAATCAGCCCCAGCATTTT TRBJ1-5 NA TRBV28
CASSEASRGPYEQYF TGTGCCAGCAGTGAAGCATCCAGGGGGCCCTACGAGCAGTACTTC TRBJ2-7 TRBD1 TRBV6-1
CASSPPGYEQYF TGTGCCAGCAGTCCCCCAGGATACGAGCAGTACTTC TRBJ2-7 NA TRBV28